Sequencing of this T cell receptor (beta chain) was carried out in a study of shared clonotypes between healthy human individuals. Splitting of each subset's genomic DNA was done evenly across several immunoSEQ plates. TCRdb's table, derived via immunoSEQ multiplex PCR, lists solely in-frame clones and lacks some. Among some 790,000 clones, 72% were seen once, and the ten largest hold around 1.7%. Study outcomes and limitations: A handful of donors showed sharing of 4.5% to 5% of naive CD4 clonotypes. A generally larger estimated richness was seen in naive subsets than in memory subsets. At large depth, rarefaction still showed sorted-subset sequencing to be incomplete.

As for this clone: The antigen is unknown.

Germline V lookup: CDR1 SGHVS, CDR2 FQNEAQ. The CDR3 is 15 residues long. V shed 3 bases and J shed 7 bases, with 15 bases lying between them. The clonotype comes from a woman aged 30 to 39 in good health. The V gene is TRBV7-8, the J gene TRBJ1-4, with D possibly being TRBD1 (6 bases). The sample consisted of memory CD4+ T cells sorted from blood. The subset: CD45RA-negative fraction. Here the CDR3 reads CASSLGGAGSEKLFF. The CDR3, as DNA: TGTGCCAGCAGCTTGGGGGGGGCAGGGAGTGAAAAACTGTTTTTT.